Listed below are T cell receptor beta chains from one sample, sequenced in a study of cytomegalovirus exposure and HLA in healthy donors. Assay: immunoSEQ multiplex PCR; the TCRdb copy retains only in-frame clones and omits some. The profile shows about 70,000 clones, 70% to 75% of them singletons. The sample taken for sequencing was PBMCs. Receptors originate from a human donor in good health. Each CDR3 is given with its conserved first and last residue. The order of the fields is V gene, J gene, CDR3 protein.

v_gene: TRBV9
j_gene: TRBJ2-7
CDR3aa: CASSVNGDRGHEQYF

v_gene: TRBV6-1
j_gene: TRBJ1-5
CDR3aa: CASSRGQGEGQPQHF

v_gene: TRBV29-1
j_gene: TRBJ1-4
CDR3aa: CSTQGATNEKLFF

v_gene: TRBV2
j_gene: TRBJ2-1
CDR3aa: CASSRREGNKFF

v_gene: TRBV11-2
j_gene: TRBJ1-5
CDR3aa: CASSLDFGQGTQPQHF

v_gene: TRBV27
j_gene: TRBJ1-2
CDR3aa: CASSPLLTGGAYGYTF

v_gene: TRBV2
j_gene: TRBJ2-6
CDR3aa: CASAGNGANVLTF

v_gene: TRBV15
j_gene: TRBJ1-4
CDR3aa: CATSRGRQGLTNEKLFF

v_gene: TRBV7-9
j_gene: TRBJ2-1
CDR3aa: CASSLAGGGNEQFF

v_gene: TRBV2
j_gene: TRBJ2-7
CDR3aa: CASRWTTSSYEQYF

v_gene: TRBV7-2
j_gene: TRBJ1-1
CDR3aa: CASSLTAPNTEAFF

v_gene: TRBV15
j_gene: TRBJ2-7
CDR3aa: CATSRGRDYEQYF

v_gene: TRBV6-1
j_gene: TRBJ2-1
CDR3aa: CASSAIPSGSRYNEQFF

v_gene: TRBV7-9
j_gene: TRBJ1-1
CDR3aa: CASSSGTGALNTEAFF